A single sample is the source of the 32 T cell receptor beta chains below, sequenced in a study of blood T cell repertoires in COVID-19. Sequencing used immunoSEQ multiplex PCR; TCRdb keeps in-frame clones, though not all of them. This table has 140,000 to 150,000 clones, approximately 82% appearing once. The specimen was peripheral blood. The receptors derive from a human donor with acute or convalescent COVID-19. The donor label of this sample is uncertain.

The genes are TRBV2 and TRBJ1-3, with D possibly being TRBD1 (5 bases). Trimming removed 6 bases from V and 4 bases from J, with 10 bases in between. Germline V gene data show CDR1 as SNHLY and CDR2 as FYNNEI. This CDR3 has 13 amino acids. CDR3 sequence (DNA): TGTGCCAGCAGGGCAGGGTCCGGAAACACCATATATTTT. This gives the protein CASRAGSGNTIYF.

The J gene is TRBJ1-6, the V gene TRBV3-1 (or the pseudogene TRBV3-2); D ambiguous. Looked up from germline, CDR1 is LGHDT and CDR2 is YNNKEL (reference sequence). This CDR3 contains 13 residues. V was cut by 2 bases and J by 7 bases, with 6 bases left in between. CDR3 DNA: TGTGCCAGCAGCCAACCGGGGAATTCACCCCTCCACTTT. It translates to CASSQPGNSPLHF.

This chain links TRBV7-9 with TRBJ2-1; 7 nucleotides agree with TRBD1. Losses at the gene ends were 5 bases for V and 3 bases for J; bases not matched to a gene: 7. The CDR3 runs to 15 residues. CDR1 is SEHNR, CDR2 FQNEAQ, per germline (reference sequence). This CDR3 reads CASSPGQVFYNEQFF. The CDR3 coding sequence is TGTGCCAGCAGCCCCGGACAGGTGTTCTACAATGAGCAGTTCTTC. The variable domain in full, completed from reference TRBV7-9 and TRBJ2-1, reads DTGVSQNPRHKITKRGQNVTFRCDPISEHNRLYWYRQTLGQGPEFLTYFQNEAQLEKSRLLSDRFSAERPKGSFSTLEIQRTEQGDSAMYLCASSPGQVFYNEQFFGPGTRLTVL.

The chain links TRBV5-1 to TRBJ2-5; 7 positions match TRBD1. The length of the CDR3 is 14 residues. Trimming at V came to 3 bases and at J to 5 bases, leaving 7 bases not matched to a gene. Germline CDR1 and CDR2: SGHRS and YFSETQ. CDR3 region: CASSSQTGWETQYF. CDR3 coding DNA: TGCGCCAGCAGCTCCCAGACAGGGTGGGAGACCCAGTACTTC. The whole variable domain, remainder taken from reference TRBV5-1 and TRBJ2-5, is KAGVTQTPRYLIKTRGQQVTLSCSPISGHRSVSWYQQTPGQGLQFLFEYFSETQRNKGNFPGRFSGRQFSNSRSEMNVSTLELGDSALYLCASSSQTGWETQYFGPGTRLLVL.

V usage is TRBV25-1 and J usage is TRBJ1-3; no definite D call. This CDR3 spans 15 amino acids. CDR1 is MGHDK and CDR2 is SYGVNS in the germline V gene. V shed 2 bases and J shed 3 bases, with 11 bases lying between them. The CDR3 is CASSEVSLGGNTIYF. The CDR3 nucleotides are TGTGCCAGCAGTGAAGTGTCCCTAGGTGGAAACACCATATATTTT.

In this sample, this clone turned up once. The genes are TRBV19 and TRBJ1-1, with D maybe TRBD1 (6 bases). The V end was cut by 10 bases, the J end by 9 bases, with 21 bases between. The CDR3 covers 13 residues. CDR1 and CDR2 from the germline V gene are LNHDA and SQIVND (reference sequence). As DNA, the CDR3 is TGTGCCACCCAGACAGAGGGGCAGGGGAAAGCTTTCTTT. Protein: CATQTEGQGKAFF.

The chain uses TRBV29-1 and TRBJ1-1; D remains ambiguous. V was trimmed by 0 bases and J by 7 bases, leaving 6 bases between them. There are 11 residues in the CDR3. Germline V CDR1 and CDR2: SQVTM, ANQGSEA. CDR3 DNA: TGCAGCGTTGAAGAGCAGGTTGAAGCTTTCTTT. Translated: CSVEEQVEAFF. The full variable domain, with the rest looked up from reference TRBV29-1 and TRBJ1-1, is SAVISQKPSRDICQRGTSLTIQCQVDSQVTMMFWYRQQPGQSLTLIATANQGSEATYESGFVIDKFPISRPNLTFSTLTVSNMSPEDSSIYLCSVEEQVEAFFGQGTRLTVV.

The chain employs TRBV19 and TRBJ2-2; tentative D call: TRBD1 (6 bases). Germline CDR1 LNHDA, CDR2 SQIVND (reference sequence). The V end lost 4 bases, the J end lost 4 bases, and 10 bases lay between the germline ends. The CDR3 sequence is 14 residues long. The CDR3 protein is CASSRQVSTGELFF. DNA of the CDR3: TGTGCCAGTAGTAGACAGGTCAGCACCGGGGAGCTGTTTTTT. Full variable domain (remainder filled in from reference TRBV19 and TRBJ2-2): DGGITQSPKYLFRKEGQNVTLSCEQNLNHDAMYWYRQDPGQGLRLIYYSQIVNDFQKGDIAEGYSVSREKKESFPLTVTSAQKNPTAFYLCASSRQVSTGELFFGEGSRLTVL.

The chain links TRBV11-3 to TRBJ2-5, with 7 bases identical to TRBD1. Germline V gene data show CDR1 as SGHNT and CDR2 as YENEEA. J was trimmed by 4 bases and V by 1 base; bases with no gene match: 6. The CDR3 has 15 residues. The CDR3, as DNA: TGTGCCAGCAGCTTAGGGGGACAGCATGGAGAGACCCAGTACTTC. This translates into CASSLGGQHGETQYF.

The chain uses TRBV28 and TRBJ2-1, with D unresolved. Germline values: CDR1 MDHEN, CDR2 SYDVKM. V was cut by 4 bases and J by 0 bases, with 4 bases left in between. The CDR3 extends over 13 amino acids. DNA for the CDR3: TGTGCCAGCAGTTCGGGCTCCTACAATGAGCAGTTCTTC. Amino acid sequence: CASSSGSYNEQFF.

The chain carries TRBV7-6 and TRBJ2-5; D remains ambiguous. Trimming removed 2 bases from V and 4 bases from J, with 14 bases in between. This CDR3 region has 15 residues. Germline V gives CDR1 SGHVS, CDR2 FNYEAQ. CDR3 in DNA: TGTGCCAGCAGCTTATCCTCTGGCAGGCCAGAGACCCAGTACTTC. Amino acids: CASSLSSGRPETQYF.

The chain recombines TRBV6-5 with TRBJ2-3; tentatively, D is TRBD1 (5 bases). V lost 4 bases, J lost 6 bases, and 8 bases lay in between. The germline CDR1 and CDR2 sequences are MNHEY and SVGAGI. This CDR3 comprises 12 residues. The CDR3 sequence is CASSFKGDTQYF. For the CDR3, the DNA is TGTGCCAGCAGTTTTAAGGGGGATACGCAGTATTTT.

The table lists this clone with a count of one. The CDR3 sequence is CASSKQGDGNQPQHF. For the CDR3, the DNA is TGTGCCAGCTCAAAACAGGGGGATGGCAATCAGCCCCAGCATTTT. The rearrangement joins TRBV18 to TRBJ1-5; TRBD1 aligns across 8 bases. The germline V gene has CDR1 KGHSH and CDR2 LQKENI. After removal of 5 bases from V and 2 bases from J, the junction contained 5 bases not matched to a gene. The CDR3 is made up of 15 amino acids.

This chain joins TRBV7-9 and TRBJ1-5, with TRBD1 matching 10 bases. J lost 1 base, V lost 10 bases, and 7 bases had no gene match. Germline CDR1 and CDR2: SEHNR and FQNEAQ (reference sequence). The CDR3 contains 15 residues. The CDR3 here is CATQRTGGSNQPQHF. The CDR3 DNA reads TGTGCCACCCAGAGGACAGGGGGAAGCAATCAGCCCCAGCATTTT.

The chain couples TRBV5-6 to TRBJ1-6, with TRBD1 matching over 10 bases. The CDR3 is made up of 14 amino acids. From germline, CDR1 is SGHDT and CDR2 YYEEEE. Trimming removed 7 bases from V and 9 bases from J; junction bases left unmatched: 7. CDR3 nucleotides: TGTGCCAGCGCCTTGGACAGGGGGGTTTCACCCCTCCACTTT. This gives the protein CASALDRGVSPLHF.

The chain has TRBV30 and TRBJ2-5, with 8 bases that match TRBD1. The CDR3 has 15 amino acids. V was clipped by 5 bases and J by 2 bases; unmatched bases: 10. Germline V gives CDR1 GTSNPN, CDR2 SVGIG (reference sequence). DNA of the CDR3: TGTGCCTGGGTCCCCCGGGGACAGGTTCAAGAGACCCAGTACTTC. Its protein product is CAWVPRGQVQETQYF.

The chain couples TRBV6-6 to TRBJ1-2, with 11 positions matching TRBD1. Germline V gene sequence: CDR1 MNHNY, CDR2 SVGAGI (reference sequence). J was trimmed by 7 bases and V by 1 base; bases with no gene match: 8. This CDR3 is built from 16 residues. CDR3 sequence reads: CASSYYPGQGAGGYTF. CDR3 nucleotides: TGTGCCAGCAGTTACTACCCCGGACAGGGGGCAGGTGGCTACACCTTC.

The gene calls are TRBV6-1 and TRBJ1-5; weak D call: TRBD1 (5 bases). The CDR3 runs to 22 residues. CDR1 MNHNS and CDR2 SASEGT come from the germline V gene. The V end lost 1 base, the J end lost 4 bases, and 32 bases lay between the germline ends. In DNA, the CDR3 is TGTGCCAGCAGTGAAGACCTGGTGGGGGGGTTGCAGACACCAAAGAGAAATCAGCCCCAGCATTTT. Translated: CASSEDLVGGLQTPKRNQPQHF.

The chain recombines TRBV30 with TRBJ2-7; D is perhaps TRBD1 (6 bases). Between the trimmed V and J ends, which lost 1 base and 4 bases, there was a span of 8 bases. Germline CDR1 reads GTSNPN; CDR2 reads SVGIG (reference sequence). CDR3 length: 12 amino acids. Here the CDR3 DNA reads TGTGCCTGGAGTGGGGGGCGGTACGAGCAGTACTTC. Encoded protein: CAWSGGRYEQYF.

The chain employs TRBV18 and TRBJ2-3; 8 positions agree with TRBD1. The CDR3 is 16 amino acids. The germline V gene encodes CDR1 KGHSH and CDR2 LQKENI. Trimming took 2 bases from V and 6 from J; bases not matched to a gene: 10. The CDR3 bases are TGTGCCAGCTCACCAGCGGAGCAGGGGGCAAGGGATACGCAGTATTTT. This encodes CASSPAEQGARDTQYF.

The chain's CDR3 is CASSRGQGGSGYTF. CDR3 DNA sequence: TGTGCCAGCAGTCGAGGACAGGGGGGGTCTGGCTACACCTTC. The chain employs TRBV6-4 and TRBJ1-2; 10 bases are shared with TRBD1. The CDR3 covers 14 residues. Germline lookup yields CDR1 MRHNA and CDR2 SNTAGT. The V and J ends lost 5 bases and 7 bases, in that order; junction bases with no gene match: 7.

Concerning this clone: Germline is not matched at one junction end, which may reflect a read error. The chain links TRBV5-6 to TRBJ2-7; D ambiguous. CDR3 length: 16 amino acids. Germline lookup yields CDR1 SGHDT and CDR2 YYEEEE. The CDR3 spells CASSLSKLRSVYGQYF. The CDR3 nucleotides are TGTGCCAGCAGCCTTTCGAAACTCAGGTCCGTCTACGGGCAGTACTTC.

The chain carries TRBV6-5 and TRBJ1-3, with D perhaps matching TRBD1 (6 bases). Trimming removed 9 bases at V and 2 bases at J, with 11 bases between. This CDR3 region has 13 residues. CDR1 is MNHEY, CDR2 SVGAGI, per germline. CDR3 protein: CASKRGTGNTIYF. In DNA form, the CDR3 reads TGTGCCAGTAAAAGGGGGACTGGAAACACCATATATTTT.

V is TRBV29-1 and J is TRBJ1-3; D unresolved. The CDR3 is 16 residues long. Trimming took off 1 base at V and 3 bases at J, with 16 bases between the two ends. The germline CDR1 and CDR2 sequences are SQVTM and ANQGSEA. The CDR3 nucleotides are TGCAGCGTTGAAGGGACCAACCCCGCGGGTGGAAACACCATATATTTT. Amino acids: CSVEGTNPAGGNTIYF.

The CDR3 spells CASMRVSGNTIYF. The CDR3 DNA follows: TGTGCCAGCATGAGGGTCTCTGGAAACACCATATATTTT. V gene TRBV6-5 combines with J gene TRBJ1-3; D is undetermined. V lost 7 bases, J lost 0 bases, and 7 bases lay in between. Germline lookup yields CDR1 MNHEY and CDR2 SVGAGI. The CDR3 has 13 amino acids.

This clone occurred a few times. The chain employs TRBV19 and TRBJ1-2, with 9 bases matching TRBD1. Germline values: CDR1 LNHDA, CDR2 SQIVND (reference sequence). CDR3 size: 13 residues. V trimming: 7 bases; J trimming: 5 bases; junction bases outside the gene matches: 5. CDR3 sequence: CASMGTGWYGYTF. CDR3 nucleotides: TGTGCCAGTATGGGGACAGGGTGGTATGGCTACACCTTC.

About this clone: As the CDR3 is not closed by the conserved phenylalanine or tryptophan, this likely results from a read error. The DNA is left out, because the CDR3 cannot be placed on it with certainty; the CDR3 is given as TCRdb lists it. The CDR3 protein is CASSQKSAAA. The chain carries TRBV23-1 and TRBJ1-1. TRBV23-1 is classed as an ORF, of uncertain function. The CDR3 spans 10 residues, counting both ends.

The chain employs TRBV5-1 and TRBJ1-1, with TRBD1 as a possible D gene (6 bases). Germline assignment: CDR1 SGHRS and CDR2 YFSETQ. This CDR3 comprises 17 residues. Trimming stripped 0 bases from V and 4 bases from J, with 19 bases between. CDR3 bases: TGCGCCAGCAGCTTGGAGAGGACAGCGAGGTTGGGCACTGAAGCTTTCTTT. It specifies CASSLERTARLGTEAFF.

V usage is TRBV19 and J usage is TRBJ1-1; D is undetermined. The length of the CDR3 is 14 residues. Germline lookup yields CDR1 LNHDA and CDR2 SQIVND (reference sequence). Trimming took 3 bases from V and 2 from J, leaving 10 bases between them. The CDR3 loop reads CASSMKHPNTEAFF. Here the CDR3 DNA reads TGTGCCAGTAGTATGAAACACCCCAACACTGAAGCTTTCTTT.

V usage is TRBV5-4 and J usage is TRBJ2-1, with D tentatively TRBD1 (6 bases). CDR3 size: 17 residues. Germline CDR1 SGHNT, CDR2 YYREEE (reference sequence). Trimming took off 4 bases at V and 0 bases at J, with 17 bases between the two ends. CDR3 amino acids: CASSAKGERSSYNEQFF. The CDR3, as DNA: TGTGCCAGCAGCGCAAAGGGGGAGAGAAGCTCCTACAATGAGCAGTTCTTC. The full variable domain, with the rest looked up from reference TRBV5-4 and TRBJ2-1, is ETGVTQSPTHLIKTRGQQVTLRCSSQSGHNTVSWYQQALGQGPQFIFQYYREEENGRGNFPPRFSGLQFPNYSSELNVNALELDDSALYLCASSAKGERSSYNEQFFGPGTRLTVL.

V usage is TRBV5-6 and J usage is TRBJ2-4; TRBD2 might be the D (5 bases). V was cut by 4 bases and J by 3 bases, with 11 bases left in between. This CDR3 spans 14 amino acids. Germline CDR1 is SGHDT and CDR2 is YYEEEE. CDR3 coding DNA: TGTGCCAGCAGCACCCTCGAGGGCAAAAACATTCAGTACTTC. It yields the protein CASSTLEGKNIQYF.

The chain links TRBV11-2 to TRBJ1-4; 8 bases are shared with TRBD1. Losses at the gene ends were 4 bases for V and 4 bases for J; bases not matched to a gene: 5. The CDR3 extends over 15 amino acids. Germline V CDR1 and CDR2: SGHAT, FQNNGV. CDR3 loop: CASSSHRGYNEKLFF. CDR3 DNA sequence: TGTGCCAGCAGCTCCCACAGGGGGTATAATGAAAAACTGTTTTTT.